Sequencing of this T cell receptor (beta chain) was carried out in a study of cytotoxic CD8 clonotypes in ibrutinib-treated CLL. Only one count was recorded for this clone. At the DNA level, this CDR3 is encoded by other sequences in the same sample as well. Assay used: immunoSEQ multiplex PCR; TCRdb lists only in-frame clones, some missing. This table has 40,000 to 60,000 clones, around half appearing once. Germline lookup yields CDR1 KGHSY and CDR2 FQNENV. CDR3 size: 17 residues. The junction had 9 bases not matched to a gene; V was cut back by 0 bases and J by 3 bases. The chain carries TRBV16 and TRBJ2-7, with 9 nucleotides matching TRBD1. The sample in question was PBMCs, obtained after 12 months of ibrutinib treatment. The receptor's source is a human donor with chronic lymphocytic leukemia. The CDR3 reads CASSQSGWGQGFYEQYF. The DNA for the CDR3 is TGTGCCAGCAGCCAATCGGGGTGGGGACAGGGTTTCTACGAGCAGTACTTC.